This T cell receptor (beta chain) was found in a study of blood T cell repertoires in COVID-19 (dated by TCRdb to the early 2020s). Background for the entire study: Collaborator samples came from the United States, Italy and Spain and covered acute and convalescent phases of COVID-19. The prospective study material was composed of cDNA or gDNA derived from T cells, B-cell-depleted T cells, or PBMCs. The dataset comprised deeply sampled blood TCRbeta repertoires from subjects exposed to, actively infected with, or recovered from COVID-19. The repertoires were made available in a free public database intended to serve as a resource for research on the immune response to SARS-CoV-2. The samples were drawn from the first 160 participants of the ongoing ImmuneRACE study and from over a thousand subjects provided by 6 global collaborators. Sample metadata almost always included a de-identified subject ID, COVID-19 status, age in years and sex. HLA class I and class II types, where available, came from metadata supplied by the sample provider rather than from assay-based typing. The research as a whole found: The amount of clinical and demographic metadata varied by source and participant and was provided uncurated.

TCRbeta CDR3 regions were amplified from genomic DNA by means of the immunoSEQ Assay, a bias-controlled multiplex PCR. On the authors' methods: The number of nucleated cells in each sample was estimated from the amplification of reference gene primers within the assay. To quantify the absolute abundance of each unique TCRbeta CDR3 rearrangement, sequence reads were collapsed and filtered. Productive Simpson clonality was computed per sample as the square root of Simpson's diversity index over productive rearrangements. TCRdb took over this immuneACCESS table, retaining in-frame rearrangements with V and J assigned. Such tables are incomplete; in checked studies, under half of the missing clones stem from an unresolved V gene, and the remainder is unexplained. That table is the source of V, J and clone size, and D and trimming were worked out from the DNA. This sample is represented by almost 100,000 clones; around nine tenths of them were singletons. The ten largest account for 10% of the sample.

The collaborating institutions used their own protocols to collect whole blood in K2EDTA tubes. For TCRbeta analysis, collaborators shipped samples in one of three forms: frozen whole blood, isolated PBMCs, or DNA extracted from either of those sample types. About this clone itself: The antigen this receptor binds is unknown. Nothing much larger sits one base from this clone, and base qualities are not available.

From the germline V gene (reference sequence), CDR1 is MNHNY and CDR2 is SVGAGI. Reading from cysteine to phenylalanine, the CDR3 counts 12 amino acids. The only DNA kept is the CDR3, 36 bases in frame from the first base. V is pared back by 2 bases and J by 4 bases, with 6 bases lying between the germline termini. The chain is made from TRBV6-6 and TRBJ2-7; TRBD2 might be the D gene, on 5 matching bases. Sample: peripheral blood. The receptor was derived from a man aged 45-65 years with acute or convalescent COVID-19. In nucleotide form, the sequence is TGTGCCAGCAGTTACGCGGGTTACGAGCAGTACTTC. Translation gives CASSYAGYEQYF.